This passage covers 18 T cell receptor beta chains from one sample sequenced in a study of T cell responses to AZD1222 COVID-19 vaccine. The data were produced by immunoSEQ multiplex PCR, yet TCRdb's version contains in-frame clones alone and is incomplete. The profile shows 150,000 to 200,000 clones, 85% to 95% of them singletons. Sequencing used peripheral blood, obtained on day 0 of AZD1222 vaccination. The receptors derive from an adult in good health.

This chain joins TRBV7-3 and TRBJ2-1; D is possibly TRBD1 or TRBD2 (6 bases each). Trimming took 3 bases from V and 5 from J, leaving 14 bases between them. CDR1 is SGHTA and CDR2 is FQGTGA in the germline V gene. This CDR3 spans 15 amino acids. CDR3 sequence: CASSFWDKRDNEQFF. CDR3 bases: TGTGCCAGCAGCTTTTGGGACAAGCGGGACAATGAGCAGTTCTTC. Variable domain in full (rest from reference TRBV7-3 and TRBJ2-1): GAGVSQTPSNKVTEKGKYVELRCDPISGHTALYWYRQSLGQGPEFLIYFQGTGAADDSGLPNDRFFAVRPEGSVSTLKIQRTERGDSAVYLCASSFWDKRDNEQFFGPGTRLTVL.

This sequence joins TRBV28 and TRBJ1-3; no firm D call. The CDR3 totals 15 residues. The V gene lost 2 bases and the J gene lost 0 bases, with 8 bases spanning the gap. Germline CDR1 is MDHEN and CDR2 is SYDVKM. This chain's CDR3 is CASSLTQPSGNTIYF. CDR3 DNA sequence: TGTGCCAGCAGTTTAACGCAGCCCTCTGGAAACACCATATATTTT.

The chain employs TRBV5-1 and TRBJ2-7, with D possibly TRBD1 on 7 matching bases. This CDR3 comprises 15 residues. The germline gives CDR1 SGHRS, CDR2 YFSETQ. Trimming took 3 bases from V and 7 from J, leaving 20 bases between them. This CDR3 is CASSSAGGTGREQYF. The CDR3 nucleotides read TGCGCCAGCAGCTCCGCAGGGGGTACTGGGAGGGAGCAGTACTTC.

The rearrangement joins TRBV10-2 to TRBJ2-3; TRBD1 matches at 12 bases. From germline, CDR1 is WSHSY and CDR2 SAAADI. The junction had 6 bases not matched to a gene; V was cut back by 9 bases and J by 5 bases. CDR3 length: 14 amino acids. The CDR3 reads CASTGTGGLDTQYF. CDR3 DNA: TGCGCCAGTACCGGGACAGGGGGCTTAGATACGCAGTATTTT.

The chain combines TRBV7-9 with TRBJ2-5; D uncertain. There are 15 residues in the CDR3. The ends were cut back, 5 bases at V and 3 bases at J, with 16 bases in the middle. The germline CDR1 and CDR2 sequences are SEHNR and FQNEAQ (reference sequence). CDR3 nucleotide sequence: TGTGCCAGCAGCAAGGGATCCTATGGGGAAGAGACCCAGTACTTC. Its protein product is CASSKGSYGEETQYF.

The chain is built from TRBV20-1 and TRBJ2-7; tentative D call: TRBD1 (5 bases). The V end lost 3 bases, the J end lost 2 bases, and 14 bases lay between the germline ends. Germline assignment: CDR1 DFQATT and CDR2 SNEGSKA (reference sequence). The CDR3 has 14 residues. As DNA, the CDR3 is TGCAGTGCTAGTGGTCTCGACAGAACCTACGAGCAGTACTTC. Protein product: CSASGLDRTYEQYF.

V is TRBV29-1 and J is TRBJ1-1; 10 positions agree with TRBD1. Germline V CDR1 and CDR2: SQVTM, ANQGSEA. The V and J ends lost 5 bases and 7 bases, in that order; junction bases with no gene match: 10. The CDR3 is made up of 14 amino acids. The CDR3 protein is CSVSYGTGESEAFF. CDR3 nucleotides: TGCAGCGTTAGTTACGGGACAGGGGAGAGTGAAGCTTTCTTT.

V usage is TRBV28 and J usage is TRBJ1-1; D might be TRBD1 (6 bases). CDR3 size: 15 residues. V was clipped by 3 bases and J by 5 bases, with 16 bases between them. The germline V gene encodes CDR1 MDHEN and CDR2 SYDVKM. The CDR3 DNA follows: TGTGCCAGCAGTTTCTACAGGGAAGGAGGTACTGAAGCTTTCTTT. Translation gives CASSFYREGGTEAFF.

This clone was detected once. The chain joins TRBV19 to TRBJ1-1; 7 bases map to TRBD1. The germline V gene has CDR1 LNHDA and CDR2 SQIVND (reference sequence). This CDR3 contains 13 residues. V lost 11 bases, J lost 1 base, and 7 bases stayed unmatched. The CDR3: CAARTGWNTEAFF. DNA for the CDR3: TGTGCCGCAAGGACAGGCTGGAACACTGAAGCTTTCTTT.

CDR3 sequence (DNA): TGCAGCGTCAGGGTAACCGGGGAGCTGTTTTTT. This codes for CSVRVTGELFF. The chain uses TRBV29-1 and TRBJ2-2; a possible D gene is TRBD1 (5 bases). V dropped 6 bases and J dropped 5 bases, with 7 bases sitting between them. This CDR3 contains 11 residues. CDR1 SQVTM and CDR2 ANQGSEA come from the germline V gene.

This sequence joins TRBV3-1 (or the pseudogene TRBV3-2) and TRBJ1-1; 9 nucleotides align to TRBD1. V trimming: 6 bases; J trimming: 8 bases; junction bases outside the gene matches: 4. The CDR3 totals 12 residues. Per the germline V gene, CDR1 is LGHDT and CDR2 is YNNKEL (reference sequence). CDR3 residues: CASRTGTGEAFF. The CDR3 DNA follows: TGTGCCAGCAGGACTGGGACAGGGGAAGCTTTCTTT.

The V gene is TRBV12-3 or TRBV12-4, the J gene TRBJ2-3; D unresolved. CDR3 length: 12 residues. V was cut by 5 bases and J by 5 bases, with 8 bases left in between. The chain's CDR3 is CASSMALDTQYF. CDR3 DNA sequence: TGTGCCAGCAGTATGGCATTAGATACGCAGTATTTT.

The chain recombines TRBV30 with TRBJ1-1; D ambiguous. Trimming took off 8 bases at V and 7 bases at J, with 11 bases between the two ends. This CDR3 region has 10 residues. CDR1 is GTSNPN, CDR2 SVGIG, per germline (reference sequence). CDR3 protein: CAGERVEAFF. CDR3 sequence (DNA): TGTGCCGGGGAGAGAGTTGAAGCTTTCTTT.

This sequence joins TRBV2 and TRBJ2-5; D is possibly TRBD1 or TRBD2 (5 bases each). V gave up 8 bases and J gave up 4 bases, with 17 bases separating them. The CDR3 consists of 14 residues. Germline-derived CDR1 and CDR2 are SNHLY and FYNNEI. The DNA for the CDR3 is TGTGCCAGCCCTGAAGGGACGACGGTAGAGACCCAGTACTTC. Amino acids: CASPEGTTVETQYF.

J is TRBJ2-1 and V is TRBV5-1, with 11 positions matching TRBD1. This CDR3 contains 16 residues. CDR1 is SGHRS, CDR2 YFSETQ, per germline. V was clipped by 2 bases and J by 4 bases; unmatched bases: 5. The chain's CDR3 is CASSFAGTGGYNEQFF. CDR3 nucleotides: TGCGCCAGCAGCTTCGCCGGGACAGGGGGTTACAATGAGCAGTTCTTC.

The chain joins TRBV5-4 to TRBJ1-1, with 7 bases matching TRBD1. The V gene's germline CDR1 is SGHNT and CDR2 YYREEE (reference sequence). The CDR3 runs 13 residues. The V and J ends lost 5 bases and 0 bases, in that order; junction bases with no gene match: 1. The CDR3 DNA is TGTGCCAGCAGTGACAGGGTGAACACTGAAGCTTTCTTT. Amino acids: CASSDRVNTEAFF.

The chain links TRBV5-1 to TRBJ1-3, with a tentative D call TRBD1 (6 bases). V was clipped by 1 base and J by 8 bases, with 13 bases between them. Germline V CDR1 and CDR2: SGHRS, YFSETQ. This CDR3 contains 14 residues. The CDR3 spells CASSLPGAGDTIYF. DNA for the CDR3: TGCGCCAGCAGCTTGCCAGGGGCCGGGGACACCATATATTTT.

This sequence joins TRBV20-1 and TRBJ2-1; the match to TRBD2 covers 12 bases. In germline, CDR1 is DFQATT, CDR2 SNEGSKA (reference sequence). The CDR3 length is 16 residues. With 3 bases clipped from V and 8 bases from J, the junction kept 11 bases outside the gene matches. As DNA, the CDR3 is TGCAGTGCTAGTACCCCGACTAGCGGGAGCCTCTATGAGCAGTTCTTC. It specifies CSASTPTSGSLYEQFF.